Below, 20 T cell receptor beta chains from the same sample are listed, as sequenced in a study of OX40 agonist ivuxolimab in advanced cancers. The repertoire was sequenced with immunoSEQ multiplex PCR; TCRdb's copy has only in-frame clones and lacks some. The table has 9,500 to 15,000 clones, 65% to 75% seen once. Here the sequenced sample was CD4+ or CD8+ T cells sorted from blood, taken in a trial of the OX40 agonist ivuxolimab. The receptor set was obtained from an adult with an advanced solid tumor such as melanoma, head and neck, liver or kidney cancer.

The rearrangement joins TRBV28 to TRBJ2-7, with 10 bases aligning to TRBD1. The V gene's germline CDR1 is MDHEN and CDR2 SYDVKM. CDR3 length equals 15 residues. V gave up 4 bases and J gave up 4 bases; unmatched junction bases: 7. The CDR3 spells CASSSTGGYGYEQYF. The CDR3 DNA reads TGTGCCAGCAGTTCGACAGGGGGCTACGGGTACGAGCAGTACTTC.

The gene calls are TRBV7-9 and TRBJ2-7; D tentatively fits TRBD1 or TRBD2 (6 bases each). With 1 base removed from V and 0 bases from J, the gap between germline ends came to 19 bases. This CDR3 spans 18 amino acids. Germline lookup yields CDR1 SEHNR and CDR2 FQNEAQ (reference sequence). DNA for the CDR3: TGTGCCAGCAGCTTAGTAACGGGGGCATGGGTCAGCTCCTACGAGCAGTACTTC. Protein: CASSLVTGAWVSSYEQYF.

The chain joins TRBV28 to TRBJ2-7, with D tentatively TRBD2 (5 bases). CDR1 MDHEN and CDR2 SYDVKM come from the germline V gene. V was trimmed by 1 base and J by 0 bases, leaving 10 bases between them. This CDR3 has 15 residues. CDR3 sequence (DNA): TGTGCCAGCAGTTTATCCGGGGTCAGCTCCTACGAGCAGTACTTC. Translating it yields CASSLSGVSSYEQYF.

The chain links TRBV6-5 to TRBJ2-1, with 7 bases matching TRBD2. CDR1 MNHEY and CDR2 SVGAGI come from the germline V gene. The CDR3 is made up of 14 amino acids. V shed 4 bases and J 4 bases; nucleotides not matched to a gene: 4. In nucleotides, the CDR3 is TGTGCCAGCAGTTTACGGGAGGATTACAATGAGCAGTTCTTC. As protein: CASSLREDYNEQFF.

This clone was counted a few times. J is TRBJ1-6 and V is TRBV27; no clear D gene. CDR1 and CDR2 (germline): MNHEY, SMNVEV (reference sequence). V was shortened by 1 base and J by 7 bases, with 5 bases between the two germline ends. The CDR3 consists of 13 residues. The CDR3 sequence is CASSLWANSPLHF. The CDR3 nucleotides read TGTGCCAGCAGTTTATGGGCCAATTCACCCCTCCACTTT.

To note about this clone: This CDR3 is also generated by other DNA sequences in the sample. The chain joins TRBV11-2 to TRBJ2-2; possibly TRBD1 or TRBD2 for D (5 bases each). The CDR3 runs 14 residues. Germline CDR1 reads SGHAT; CDR2 reads FQNNGV. V gave up 1 base and J gave up 7 bases, with 10 bases separating them. In DNA, the CDR3 is TGTGCCAGCAGCTTAGTGGGACCGTACGGGGAGCTGTTTTTT. Its protein is CASSLVGPYGELFF. Together with reference TRBV11-2 and TRBJ2-2, the CDR3 gives the full variable domain: EAGVAQSPRYKIIEKRQSVAFWCNPISGHATLYWYQQILGQGPKLLIQFQNNGVVDDSQLPKDRFSAERLKGVDSTLKIQPAKLEDSAVYLCASSLVGPYGELFFGEGSRLTVL.

The chain uses TRBV9 and TRBJ2-1; D is unresolved. Looked up from germline, CDR1 is SGDLS and CDR2 is YYNGEE. Trimming removed 0 bases at V and 5 bases at J, with 9 bases between. CDR3 size: 14 residues. The CDR3 loop is CASSVAGGDNEQFF. CDR3 sequence (DNA): TGTGCCAGCAGCGTAGCGGGCGGCGACAATGAGCAGTTCTTC.

This sequence joins TRBV21-1 and TRBJ2-3; TRBD1 is taken as the D call from the table, unchecked against the DNA. TRBV21-1 is a documented pseudogene. This CDR3 contains 16 residues. CDR3 sequence: CASSTVATVMQDTQYF. CDR3 coding DNA: TGTGCCAGCAGTACAGTGGCTACAGTCATGCAAGATACGCAGTATTTT.

The V gene is TRBV28, the J gene TRBJ1-1, with TRBD1 matching 8 bases. CDR1 MDHEN and CDR2 SYDVKM come from the germline V gene. The V and J ends lost 6 bases and 4 bases, in that order; junction bases with no gene match: 4. The CDR3 runs 13 residues. For the CDR3, the DNA is TGTGCCAGCAGCCGGACAGGGATCACTGAAGCTTTCTTT. Amino acids: CASSRTGITEAFF.

The V call is TRBV4-2, the J call TRBJ2-7; D perhaps matches TRBD2 (6 bases). V lost 5 bases, J lost 7 bases, and 21 bases lay in between. Germline V lookup: CDR1 LGHNA, CDR2 YNFKEQ. This CDR3 has 15 amino acids. The CDR3 nucleotides read TGTGCCAGCAGCGCGGAGGGGACCGCTTTATGGGAGCAGTACTTC. Protein: CASSAEGTALWEQYF.

This sequence joins TRBV7-9 and TRBJ1-5; D is unresolved. The CDR3 consists of 13 residues. Germline V lookup: CDR1 SEHNR, CDR2 FQNEAQ (reference sequence). Trimming stripped 1 base from V and 8 bases from J, with 9 bases between. The CDR3 is CASSLGFGEPQHF. The CDR3 DNA reads TGTGCCAGCAGCTTAGGTTTCGGGGAGCCCCAGCATTTT.

To note about this clone: One end of the junction is discordant with germline, which a read error may explain. Other DNA sequences in the same sample also yield this CDR3. The J gene is TRBJ2-5, the V gene TRBV5-4; 10 bases fit TRBD2. This CDR3 has 16 amino acids. Germline V gene data show CDR1 as SGHNT and CDR2 as YYREEE (reference sequence). The CDR3 nucleotides are TGCGCCAGCAGCCATGGAGCGGGGGGGATATTGGAGACCCAGTACTTC. As protein: CASSHGAGGILETQYF.

V is TRBV10-2 and J is TRBJ2-6, with a possible D match to TRBD1 (6 bases). The V end lost 6 bases, the J end lost 3 bases, and 12 bases lay between the germline ends. The CDR3 spans 15 residues. Germline CDR1 reads WSHSY; CDR2 reads SAAADI. CDR3 sequence (DNA): TGCGCCAGCAGCATACAGGGCGGTGGGGCCAACGTCCTGACTTTC. It encodes CASSIQGGGANVLTF.

V gene TRBV5-4 combines with J gene TRBJ1-2; a weak D match, TRBD1 (5 bases). Germline CDR1 SGHNT, CDR2 YYREEE (reference sequence). Trimming removed 2 bases from V and 8 bases from J, with 13 bases in between. This CDR3 region has 13 residues. CDR3 loop: CASSFGAAGGYTF. DNA for the CDR3: TGTGCCAGCAGCTTTGGGGCCGCAGGGGGCTACACCTTC.

This clone was seen only a few times. The chain joins TRBV11-2 to TRBJ2-1; D not resolved. CDR1 and CDR2 from the germline V gene are SGHAT and FQNNGV. The CDR3 has 11 residues. Between the trimmed V and J ends, which lost 7 bases and 10 bases, there was a span of 11 bases. CDR3 sequence reads: CASTGLAEQFF. DNA for the CDR3: TGTGCCAGCACCGGATTGGCGGAGCAGTTCTTC.

The J gene is TRBJ2-5, the V gene TRBV6-6; D gene ambiguous. CDR3 length equals 13 residues. The germline gives CDR1 MNHNY, CDR2 SVGAGI (reference sequence). The ends were cut back, 2 bases at V and 6 bases at J, with 10 bases in the middle. CDR3 DNA: TGTGCCAGCAGTTACGACGCCTTAAAGACCCAGTACTTC. It specifies CASSYDALKTQYF.

The chain combines TRBV5-1 with TRBJ2-2; TRBD1 matches at 9 bases. V trimming: 4 bases; J trimming: 6 bases; junction bases outside the gene matches: 7. Germline CDR1 and CDR2: SGHRS and YFSETQ. The CDR3 loop spans 15 amino acids. The chain's CDR3 is CASSLGQGNAGELFF. CDR3 bases: TGCGCCAGCAGCCTGGGACAGGGTAACGCCGGGGAGCTGTTTTTT.

The chain carries TRBV28 and TRBJ1-6, with no clear D. Trimming took off 7 bases at V and 10 bases at J, with 14 bases between the two ends. The germline gives CDR1 MDHEN, CDR2 SYDVKM. CDR3 length: 13 amino acids. CDR3 DNA sequence: TGTGCCAGCACCCCAGTTAGTGGGTCACCCCTCCACTTT. It yields the protein CASTPVSGSPLHF.

The chain is built from TRBV28 and TRBJ2-7; tentatively, D is TRBD2 (5 bases). Trimming took 2 bases from V and 6 from J, leaving 8 bases between them. CDR3 length: 12 amino acids. In germline, CDR1 is MDHEN, CDR2 SYDVKM. The CDR3 sequence is CASSLLAAEQYF. CDR3 in DNA: TGTGCCAGCAGTTTACTAGCCGCCGAGCAGTACTTC.

The chain links TRBV5-4 to TRBJ2-7, with 14 bases that match TRBD2. Germline CDR1 is SGHNT and CDR2 is YYREEE (reference sequence). V trimming: 4 bases; J trimming: 3 bases; junction bases outside the gene matches: 9. This CDR3 is built from 17 residues. The CDR3 region is CASSKTGLAGGYYEQYF. The CDR3 DNA reads TGTGCCAGCAGCAAAACAGGACTAGCGGGAGGATACTACGAGCAGTACTTC.